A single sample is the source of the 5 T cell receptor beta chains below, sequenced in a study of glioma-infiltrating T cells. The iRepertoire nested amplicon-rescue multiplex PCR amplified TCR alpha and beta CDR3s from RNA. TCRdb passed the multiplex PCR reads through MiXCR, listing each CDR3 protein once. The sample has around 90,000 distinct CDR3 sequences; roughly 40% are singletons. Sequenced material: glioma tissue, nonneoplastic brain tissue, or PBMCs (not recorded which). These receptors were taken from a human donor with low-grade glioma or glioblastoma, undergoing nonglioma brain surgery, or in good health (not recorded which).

CDR3 region: CASSFSVRGNEQYF. Written as DNA, the CDR3 is TGTGCCAGCAGTTTCTCGGTCAGGGGAAACGAGCAGTACTTC. The rearrangement uses TRBV28 and TRBJ2-7; a weak D match, TRBD1 (6 bases). There are 14 residues in the CDR3. V was clipped by 3 bases and J by 5 bases, with 14 bases between them. CDR1 is MDHEN, CDR2 SYDVKM, per germline.

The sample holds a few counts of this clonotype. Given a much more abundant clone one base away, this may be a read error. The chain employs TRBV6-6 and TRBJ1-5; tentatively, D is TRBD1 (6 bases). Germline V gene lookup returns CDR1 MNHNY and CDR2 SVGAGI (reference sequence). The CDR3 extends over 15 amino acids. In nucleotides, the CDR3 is TGTGTCAGCAGTTACTCGCGACAGGCCCGGGGGCCCCAGCATTTT. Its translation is CVSSYSRQARGPQHF.

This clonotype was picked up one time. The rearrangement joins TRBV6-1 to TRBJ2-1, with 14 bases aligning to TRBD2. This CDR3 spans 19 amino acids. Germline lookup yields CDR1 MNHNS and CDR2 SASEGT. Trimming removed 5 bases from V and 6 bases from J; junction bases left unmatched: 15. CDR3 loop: CASSTGTSGGPYPINEQFF. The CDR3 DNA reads TGTGCCAGCAGTACCGGGACTAGCGGGGGCCCCTACCCCATCAATGAGCAGTTCTTC.

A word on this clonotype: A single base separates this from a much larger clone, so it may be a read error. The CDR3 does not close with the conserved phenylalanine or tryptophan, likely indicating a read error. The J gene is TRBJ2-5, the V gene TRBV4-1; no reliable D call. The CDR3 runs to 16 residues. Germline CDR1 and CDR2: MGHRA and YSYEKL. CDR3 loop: CASSSLRAPILETQYL. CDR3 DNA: TGTGCCAGCAGCTCGTTACGGGCGCCGATTCTAGAGACCCAGTACCTC.

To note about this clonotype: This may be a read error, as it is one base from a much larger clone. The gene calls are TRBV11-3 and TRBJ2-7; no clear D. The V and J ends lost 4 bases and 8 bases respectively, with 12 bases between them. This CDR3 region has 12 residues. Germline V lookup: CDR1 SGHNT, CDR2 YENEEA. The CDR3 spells CASSSSWYKQYF. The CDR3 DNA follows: TGTGCCAGCAGCTCATCTTGGTACAAGCAGTACTTC.